This entry describes one T cell receptor (beta chain). Its antigen remains unidentified. The record originates from a study of response to subunit inactivated influenza vaccine. The study's findings and limits: Authors suggested that a seasonal influenza vaccination recruits few new T cells each time.

TCRdb independently ran MiXCR on the RT-PCR reads; one entry per CDR3 protein. The data hold roughly 570,000 distinct CDR3 sequences, with approximately 13% observed a single time. The receptor was derived from a man aged 50-59 years who received an inactivated influenza vaccine. The sample here was PBMCs from blood, taken 45 days after vaccination.

The CDR3 DNA is TGTGCCGGATACGGACCAAACACTGAAGCTTTCTTT. Its translation is CAGYGPNTEAFF. V gene TRBV30 combines with J gene TRBJ1-1; D is unresolved. With 8 bases removed from V and 2 bases from J, the gap between germline ends came to 12 bases. Germline CDR1 GTSNPN, CDR2 SVGIG (reference sequence). This CDR3 has 12 amino acids.